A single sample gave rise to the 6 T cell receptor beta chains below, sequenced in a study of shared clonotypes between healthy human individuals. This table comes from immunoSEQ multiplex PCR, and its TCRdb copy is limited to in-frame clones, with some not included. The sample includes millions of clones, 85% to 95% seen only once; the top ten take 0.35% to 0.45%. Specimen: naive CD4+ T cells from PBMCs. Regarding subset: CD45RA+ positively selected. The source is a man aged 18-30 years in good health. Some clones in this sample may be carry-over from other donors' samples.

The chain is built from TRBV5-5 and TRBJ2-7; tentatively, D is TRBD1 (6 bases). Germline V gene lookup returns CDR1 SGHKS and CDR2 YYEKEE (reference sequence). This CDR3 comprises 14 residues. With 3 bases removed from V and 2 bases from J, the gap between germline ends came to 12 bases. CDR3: CASSYGTPTYEQYF. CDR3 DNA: TGTGCCAGCAGCTACGGGACACCAACCTACGAGCAGTACTTC.

For the CDR3, the DNA is TGCGCCAGCAGCCTAGGAACGGGTGACTCCTACGAGCAGTACTTC. Translating gives CASSLGTGDSYEQYF. This chain uses TRBV4-1 with TRBJ2-7; no definite D call. With 4 bases removed from V and 0 bases from J, the gap between germline ends came to 13 bases. Germline V gives CDR1 MGHRA, CDR2 YSYEKL. The CDR3 is 15 amino acids.

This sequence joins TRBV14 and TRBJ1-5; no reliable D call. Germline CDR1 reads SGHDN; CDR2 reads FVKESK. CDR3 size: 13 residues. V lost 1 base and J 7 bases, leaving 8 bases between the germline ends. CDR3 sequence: CASSQASWQPQHF. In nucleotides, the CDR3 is TGTGCCAGCAGCCAAGCCTCATGGCAGCCCCAGCATTTT.

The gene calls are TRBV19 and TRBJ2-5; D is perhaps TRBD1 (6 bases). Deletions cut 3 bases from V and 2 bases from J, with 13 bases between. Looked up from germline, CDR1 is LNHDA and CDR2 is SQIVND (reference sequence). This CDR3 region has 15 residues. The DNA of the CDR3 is TGTGCCAGTAGTATCGGGGACACCCTACAAGAGACCCAGTACTTC. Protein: CASSIGDTLQETQYF.

The CDR3 DNA follows: TGTGCCAGCAGTCATGGGACTAGCGGGTCGGGCTACGAGCAGTACTTC. Encoded protein: CASSHGTSGSGYEQYF. The J gene is TRBJ2-7, the V gene TRBV2; 12 nucleotides align to TRBD2. CDR3 size: 16 residues. CDR1 SNHLY and CDR2 FYNNEI come from the germline V gene. The ends lost 5 bases at V and 3 bases at J; junction bases unmatched: 8.

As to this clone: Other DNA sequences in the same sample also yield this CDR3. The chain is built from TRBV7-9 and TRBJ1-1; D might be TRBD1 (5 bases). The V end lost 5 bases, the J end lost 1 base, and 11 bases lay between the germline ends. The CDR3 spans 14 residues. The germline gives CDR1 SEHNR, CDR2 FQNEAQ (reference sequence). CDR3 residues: CASSLTQGNTEAFF. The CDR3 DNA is TGTGCCAGCAGCCTAACTCAGGGGAACACTGAAGCTTTCTTT.